Below are 28 T cell receptor beta chains sequenced from a single sample in a study of CD8+ T cells in alopecia areata. This sample's treatment: oral pan-JAK inhibitor, 5-10 mg twice daily. RNA extraction was followed by reverse transcription into cDNA, which acted as the sequencing template. The data were produced by immunoSEQ multiplex PCR, yet TCRdb's version contains in-frame clones alone and is incomplete. The data contain some 200,000 clones, roughly three fifths of them singletons. This specimen consisted of CD8+ T cells sorted from blood, obtained at week 24, from a patient treated with tofacitinib. The receptor source for this set is a human donor with alopecia areata.

This sequence joins TRBV19 and TRBJ1-6; D ambiguous. This CDR3 contains 13 residues. The germline CDR1 and CDR2 sequences are LNHDA and SQIVND (reference sequence). V was trimmed by 11 bases and J by 5 bases, leaving 13 bases between them. For the CDR3, the DNA is TGTGCCTGCTCTGGTGGGAATAATTCACCCCTCCACTTT. Encoded protein: CACSGGNNSPLHF.

This clone was observed a handful of times. The chain is built from TRBV28 and TRBJ2-1; D is undetermined. The CDR3 is 13 amino acids. Germline lookup yields CDR1 MDHEN and CDR2 SYDVKM. The V gene lost 2 bases and the J gene lost 8 bases, with 10 bases spanning the gap. The CDR3: CASSLSRPDEQFF. CDR3 coding DNA: TGTGCCAGCAGTTTAAGTAGGCCGGATGAGCAGTTCTTC.

J is TRBJ2-6 and V is TRBV23-1, with TRBD1 matching over 8 bases. TRBV23-1 is marked as an open reading frame, function uncertain. Germline trimming cut 2 bases from V and 5 bases from J; bases unmatched to any gene: 8. This CDR3 is 17 amino acids long. The CDR3 nucleotides read TGCGCCAGCAGTCAAATGACAGGGGAGAGGAGGGCCAACGTCCTGACTTTC. Its translation is CASSQMTGERRANVLTF.

The CDR3 reads CASSLFSQGRTEAFF. The CDR3 nucleotides read TGTGCCAGCAGTTTATTTTCCCAGGGGCGGACTGAAGCTTTCTTT. V is TRBV27 and J is TRBJ1-1; D might be TRBD1 (6 bases). Germline loops: CDR1 MNHEY, CDR2 SMNVEV (reference sequence). V shed 1 base and J shed 5 bases, with 14 bases lying between them. The CDR3 contains 15 residues.

The chain joins TRBV27 to TRBJ2-7; 7 nucleotides match TRBD2. The CDR3 totals 13 residues. Unmatched junction bases numbered 4, after V lost 6 bases and J lost 2 bases. Germline CDR1 reads MNHEY; CDR2 reads SMNVEV (reference sequence). The CDR3 here is CASRMGGAYEQYF. CDR3 nucleotides: TGTGCCAGCAGGATGGGGGGGGCCTACGAGCAGTACTTC.

The gene calls are TRBV2 and TRBJ1-2; the D gene is possibly TRBD1 (6 bases). V dropped 2 bases and J dropped 7 bases, with 17 bases sitting between them. The V gene's germline CDR1 is SNHLY and CDR2 FYNNEI. This CDR3 comprises 15 residues. The CDR3 region is CASSESPGVFGGYTF. The CDR3 DNA reads TGTGCCAGCAGTGAATCGCCAGGGGTATTCGGTGGCTACACCTTC.

This chain joins TRBV4-1 and TRBJ2-5; tentative D call: TRBD1 (5 bases). The CDR3 has 11 amino acids. Trimming stripped 10 bases from V and 1 base from J, with 7 bases between. CDR1 is MGHRA and CDR2 is YSYEKL in the germline V gene. The CDR3 DNA reads as TGCGCCACCCAGGGCCAAGAGACCCAGTACTTC. It codes for CATQGQETQYF.

The chain couples TRBV13 to TRBJ2-7; 12 nucleotides match TRBD2. The CDR3 spans 15 residues. CDR1 is PRHDT, CDR2 FYEKMQ, per germline (reference sequence). V dropped 4 bases and J dropped 2; count of bases not matched to a gene: 3. The CDR3 DNA is TGTGCCAGCAGCTCATCTAGCGGGGGGGCCTACGAGCAGTACTTC. Translating it yields CASSSSSGGAYEQYF. The whole variable domain, filled in from reference TRBV13 and TRBJ2-7, reads AAGVIQSPRHLIKEKRETATLKCYPIPRHDTVYWYQQGPGQDPQFLISFYEKMQSDKGSIPDRFSAQQFSDYHSELNMSSLELGDSALYFCASSSSSGGAYEQYFGPGTRLTVT.

CDR3 sequence (DNA): TGTGCCAGCAGCGTAGACAGGGAACAAGAGACCCAGTACTTC. This sequence encodes CASSVDREQETQYF. V is TRBV9 and J is TRBJ2-5; TRBD1 might be the D (6 bases). The V and J ends lost 0 bases and 2 bases respectively, with 8 bases between them. This CDR3 has 14 residues. Per germline, CDR1 SGDLS and CDR2 YYNGEE. The entire variable domain, with the rest obtained from reference TRBV9 and TRBJ2-5, is as follows: DSGVTQTPKHLITATGQRVTLRCSPRSGDLSVYWYQQSLDQGLQFLIQYYNGEERAKGNILERFSAQQFPDLHSELNLSSLELGDSALYFCASSVDREQETQYFGPGTRLLVL.

The rearrangement links TRBV6-6 to TRBJ2-5; D possibly corresponds to TRBD1 (5 bases). CDR1 and CDR2 (germline): MNHNY, SVGAGI (reference sequence). V dropped 6 bases and J dropped 4 bases, with 9 bases sitting between them. This CDR3 region has 12 residues. Here the CDR3 DNA reads TGTGCCAGCAGCCCCAGGGTAGAGACCCAGTACTTC. Translated: CASSPRVETQYF.

Note on this clone: At the DNA level, this CDR3 is encoded by other sequences in the same sample as well. V gene TRBV5-6 combines with J gene TRBJ1-5, with D possibly matching TRBD1 (5 bases). Germline V gives CDR1 SGHDT, CDR2 YYEEEE. The CDR3 has 13 amino acids. Trimming cost V 0 bases and J 5 bases, with 6 bases left between them. The CDR3 coding sequence is TGTGCCAGCAGCTTGGGGGGGGATCAGCCCCAGCATTTT. Its protein product is CASSLGGDQPQHF.

This clone was observed a few times. The chain has TRBV7-8 and TRBJ2-5; tentatively, D is TRBD1 (5 bases). Germline V CDR1 and CDR2: SGHVS, FQNEAQ. The CDR3 runs 15 residues. V lost 4 bases, J lost 3 bases, and 15 bases lay in between. The CDR3 nucleotides read TGTGCCAGCAGCTCTTTTACGGACACCGAAGAGACCCAGTACTTC. Protein: CASSSFTDTEETQYF.

CDR3 region: CASSLGWGGGATDTQYF. The CDR3 coding sequence is TGTGCCAGCAGCTTAGGATGGGGCGGGGGGGCGACAGATACGCAGTATTTT. This chain uses TRBV7-2 with TRBJ2-3; 9 bases match TRBD2. Germline assignment: CDR1 SGHTA and CDR2 FQGNSA. Trimming removed 1 base from V and 3 bases from J; junction bases left unmatched: 8. The CDR3 is made up of 17 amino acids.

This chain connects TRBV13 to TRBJ2-7; D perhaps matches TRBD1 (6 bases). The CDR3 has 18 amino acids. Trimming stripped 0 bases from V and 0 bases from J, with 18 bases between. From germline, CDR1 is PRHDT and CDR2 FYEKMQ (reference sequence). CDR3 DNA sequence: TGTGCCAGCAGCTTAGGCCTAAATGGGGGCCGTAACTCCTACGAGCAGTACTTC. It encodes CASSLGLNGGRNSYEQYF.

V and J are TRBV9 and TRBJ2-7, with 7 bases aligning to TRBD1. The CDR3 extends over 15 amino acids. Germline assignment: CDR1 SGDLS and CDR2 YYNGEE. J lost 0 bases, V lost 0 bases, and 3 bases had no gene match. CDR3 sequence reads: CASSVEGTASYEQYF. In nucleotides, the CDR3 is TGTGCCAGCAGCGTAGAAGGGACAGCCTCCTACGAGCAGTACTTC.

This sequence joins TRBV6-5 and TRBJ2-7; D may be TRBD2 (5 bases). This CDR3 comprises 15 residues. The germline V gene encodes CDR1 MNHEY and CDR2 SVGAGI. V lost 0 bases to trimming and J lost 4 bases, with 13 bases between them. Here the CDR3 reads CASSYSPGGSYEQYF. The CDR3 DNA reads TGTGCCAGCAGTTACTCTCCAGGAGGTAGTTACGAGCAGTACTTC.

V usage is TRBV5-1 and J usage is TRBJ2-7; D uncertain. Germline V gene data show CDR1 as SGHRS and CDR2 as YFSETQ. CDR3 length equals 11 residues. Trimming removed 0 bases from V and 3 bases from J, with 1 base in between. In DNA form, the CDR3 reads TGCGCCAGCAGCTTGGACTACGAGCAGTACTTC. It is translated as CASSLDYEQYF. The full variable domain, its missing parts supplied by reference TRBV5-1 and TRBJ2-7, is KAGVTQTPRYLIKTRGQQVTLSCSPISGHRSVSWYQQTPGQGLQFLFEYFSETQRNKGNFPGRFSGRQFSNSRSEMNVSTLELGDSALYLCASSLDYEQYFGPGTRLTVT.

In this sample, this clone turned up a few times. The rearrangement uses TRBV7-3 and TRBJ2-3; D not resolved. Germline V gene data show CDR1 as SGHTA and CDR2 as FQGTGA. This CDR3 region has 13 residues. V lost 1 base to trimming and J lost 4 bases, with 6 bases between them. The CDR3 DNA follows: TGTGCCAGCAGCTTAATTGGGGCAGATACGCAGTATTTT. This codes for CASSLIGADTQYF.

The J gene is TRBJ2-3, the V gene TRBV30, with D possibly matching TRBD1 (5 bases). Trimming removed 3 bases at V and 3 bases at J, with 25 bases between. CDR1 GTSNPN and CDR2 SVGIG come from the germline V gene (reference sequence). There are 18 residues in the CDR3. The CDR3 coding sequence is TGTGCCTGGAGAGACTTTTCGTCAAGGACAAGGACGACAGATACGCAGTATTTT. This translates into CAWRDFSSRTRTTDTQYF. The entire variable domain, with the rest obtained from reference TRBV30 and TRBJ2-3, is as follows: SQTIHQWPATLVQPVGSPLSLECTVEGTSNPNLYWYRQAAGRGLQLLFYSVGIGQISSEVPQNLSASRPQDRQFILSSKKLLLSDSGFYLCAWRDFSSRTRTTDTQYFGPGTRLTVL.

This clone has only one observation. The chain joins TRBV5-1 to TRBJ2-7; TRBD2 might be the D (5 bases). The CDR3 consists of 14 residues. Deletions cut 2 bases from V and 3 bases from J, with 12 bases between. The germline gives CDR1 SGHRS, CDR2 YFSETQ. The CDR3 sequence: CASSLASGSYEQYF. Written as DNA, the CDR3 is TGCGCCAGCAGCTTAGCCTCGGGGAGCTACGAGCAGTACTTC.

The chain carries TRBV28 and TRBJ2-7; the D call may be TRBD1 or TRBD2 (5 bases each). The germline gives CDR1 MDHEN, CDR2 SYDVKM. V lost 1 base and J lost 1, with 11 bases in between. CDR3 length: 15 residues. CDR3 coding DNA: TGTGCCAGCAGTTTATACCGGGACGGTTCCTACGAGCAGTACTTC. It encodes CASSLYRDGSYEQYF. Complete variable domain (other parts from reference TRBV28 and TRBJ2-7): DVKVTQSSRYLVKRTGEKVFLECVQDMDHENMFWYRQDPGLGLRLIYFSYDVKMKEKGDIPEGYSVSREKKERFSLILESASTNQTSMYLCASSLYRDGSYEQYFGPGTRLTVT.

The chain links TRBV5-1 to TRBJ2-7; unclear D gene. Germline CDR1 SGHRS, CDR2 YFSETQ. The CDR3 length is 15 residues. V was shortened by 1 base and J by 2 bases, with 13 bases between the two germline ends. CDR3 DNA: TGCGCCAGCAGCTTGTATTTTAGCTCGGCCTACGAGCAGTACTTC. Protein product: CASSLYFSSAYEQYF.

This clone was seen more than once but under ten times. The rearrangement joins TRBV29-1 to TRBJ2-4; D call uncertain. This CDR3 has 11 amino acids. The V and J ends lost 7 bases and 4 bases respectively, with 8 bases between them. CDR1 SQVTM and CDR2 ANQGSEA come from the germline V gene. The CDR3 DNA is TGCAGCGGCATCCGGAAAAACATTCAGTACTTC. Translation: CSGIRKNIQYF.

CDR3 DNA sequence: TGTGCCAGCTGCCGGATGGCCGAGCAGTACTTC. It codes for CASCRMAEQYF. The J gene is TRBJ2-7, the V gene TRBV2; D is ambiguous. CDR3 length equals 11 residues. Trimming took off 8 bases at V and 6 bases at J, with 11 bases between the two ends. Germline V gene sequence: CDR1 SNHLY, CDR2 FYNNEI.

The chain is built from TRBV14 and TRBJ1-5; 10 bases are shared with TRBD1. The germline V gene encodes CDR1 SGHDN and CDR2 FVKESK. There are 13 residues in the CDR3. The V gene end was trimmed by 0 bases and the J gene end by 15 bases; junction bases not matched to a gene: 5. In DNA, the CDR3 is TGTGCCAGCAGCCAAGAGGGACAGGGGAGGCGGCATTTT. It yields the protein CASSQEGQGRRHF.

V gene TRBV14 combines with J gene TRBJ2-5; D uncertain. V was trimmed by 1 base and J by 7 bases, leaving 13 bases between them. This CDR3 is built from 14 residues. Germline CDR1 SGHDN, CDR2 FVKESK. The CDR3 DNA reads as TGTGCCAGCAGCCAAGGCAGGTGGGATTCGACCCAGTACTTC. Translating gives CASSQGRWDSTQYF.

This clone came up a few times. The chain couples TRBV6-6 to TRBJ1-5; 9 bases line up with TRBD1. The CDR3 totals 14 residues. Germline loops: CDR1 MNHNY, CDR2 SVGAGI (reference sequence). V trimming: 6 bases; J trimming: 4 bases; junction bases outside the gene matches: 4. The CDR3 spells CASRTGGRNQPQHF. CDR3 nucleotides: TGTGCCAGCAGGACAGGGGGACGGAATCAGCCCCAGCATTTT.

This clone was observed once. The chain combines TRBV7-3 with TRBJ1-1; D may be TRBD1 (5 bases). CDR1 and CDR2 (germline): SGHTA, FQGTGA. V gave up 0 bases and J gave up 5 bases, with 10 bases separating them. This CDR3 is 14 amino acids long. The CDR3 sequence is CASSLTRWGTEAFF. The CDR3 region has the DNA TGTGCCAGCAGCTTAACACGCTGGGGGACTGAAGCTTTCTTT.